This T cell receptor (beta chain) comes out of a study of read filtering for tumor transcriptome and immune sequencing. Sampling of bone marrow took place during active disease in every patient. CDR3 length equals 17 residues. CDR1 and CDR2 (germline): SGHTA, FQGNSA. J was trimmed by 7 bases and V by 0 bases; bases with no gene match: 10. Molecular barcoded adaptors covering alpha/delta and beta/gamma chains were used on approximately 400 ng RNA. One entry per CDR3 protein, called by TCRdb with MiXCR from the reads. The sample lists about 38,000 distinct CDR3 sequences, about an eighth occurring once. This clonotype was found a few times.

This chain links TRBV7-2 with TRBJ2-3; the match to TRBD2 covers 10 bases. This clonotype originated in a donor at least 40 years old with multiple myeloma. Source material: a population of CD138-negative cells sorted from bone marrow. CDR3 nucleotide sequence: TGTGCCAGCAGCTTAGCGCCGGCTAGCGGGAGTCTAAATACGCAGTATTTT. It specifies CASSLAPASGSLNTQYF.